This T cell receptor beta chain was sequenced in a study of cytomegalovirus exposure and HLA in healthy donors. Germline lookup yields CDR1 SEHNR and CDR2 FQNEAQ (reference sequence). V shed 5 bases and J shed 8 bases, with 16 bases lying between them. The CDR3 totals 13 residues. This clone has a count of ten or more. 60 Vbeta and 13 Jbeta primers were used in PCR. Repertoires were generated with immunoSEQ multiplex PCR, while TCRdb's copy carries only in-frame clones and drops some. The table has tens of thousands of clones, around 10% seen once; the top ten hold more than 20%. The sequence was obtained from a man aged 55 to 70 in good health and CMV-seropositive. The gene calls are TRBV7-9 and TRBJ2-7; weak D call: TRBD2 (8 bases). Specimen: PBMCs. The CDR3 nucleotides are TGTGCCAGCAGCGACGCGGGGGGACAGAAGCAGTACTTC. Encoded protein: CASSDAGGQKQYF. Complete variable domain (other parts from reference TRBV7-9 and TRBJ2-7): DTGVSQNPRHKITKRGQNVTFRCDPISEHNRLYWYRQTLGQGPEFLTYFQNEAQLEKSRLLSDRFSAERPKGSFSTLEIQRTEQGDSAMYLCASSDAGGQKQYFGPGTRLTVT.